This TCR beta chain was recovered during a study of long-term antiretroviral therapy in people with HIV. Remarks on this clone: Its antigen is currently unknown.

Survey-level resolution applied to immunoSEQ assay v3.0. Some clones are missing from TCRdb's copy, which holds only in-frame ones; the method was immunoSEQ multiplex PCR. The top ten clones hold 14% to 15% of a sample with about 16,000 clones, around 88% of them seen once. Study-wide findings and caveats: It was observed that HIV repertoires exhibited narrower CDR3 length ranges than controls.

This receptor was obtained from a woman aged 30 to 39 with HIV. Sequencing was performed on unsorted PBMCs, taken more than 2.2 years before starting antiretroviral therapy.

The CDR3 DNA sequence: TGCGCCAGCAGCTTCCGGGACAGGGATGGCTACACCTTC. It yields the protein CASSFRDRDGYTF. The gene calls are TRBV5-1 and TRBJ1-2; 9 bases are shared with TRBD1. CDR3 length: 13 residues. Germline trimming cut 2 bases from V and 6 bases from J; bases unmatched to any gene: 2. From germline, CDR1 is SGHRS and CDR2 YFSETQ.